This T cell receptor (beta chain) comes out of a study of monozygotic twins with inflammatory bowel disease. Study observations and caveats: With others, IBD patients shared fewer clonotypes than healthy twins did, especially with disease activity. IBD-affected twins scored below their healthy co-twins in TCRbeta diversity (inverse Simpson).

As to this clonotype: What it binds is not known.

Two nested PCRs, run for roughly 16 and 10 cycles, were applied to TCRalpha and TCRbeta cDNA. TCRdb re-called the 5' RACE reads, yielding one record per CDR3 amino acid sequence without DNA. Its table lists 210,000 or so distinct CDR3 sequences. The CDR3 loop spans 14 amino acids. Per germline, CDR1 MNHEY and CDR2 SVGEGT. Whole blood that had not undergone T cell sorting provided the isolated total RNA. This receptor was identified in a human donor with ulcerative colitis or Crohn's disease, or a healthy co-twin of an affected twin (not recorded which). Sequenced: blood. V is TRBV6-2 or TRBV6-3 and J is TRBJ1-1; checking the TCRdb D call of TRBD1 is not possible without DNA. The CDR3 sequence: CASTMTGSNTEAFF.